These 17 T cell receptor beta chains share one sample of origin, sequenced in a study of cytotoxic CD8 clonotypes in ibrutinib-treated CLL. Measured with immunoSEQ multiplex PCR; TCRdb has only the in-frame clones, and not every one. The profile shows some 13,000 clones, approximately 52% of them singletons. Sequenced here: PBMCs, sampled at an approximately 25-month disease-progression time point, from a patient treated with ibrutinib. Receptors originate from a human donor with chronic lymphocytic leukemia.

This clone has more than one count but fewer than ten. CDR3 coding DNA: TGTGCCAGCAGCCAAGAACAGGGAAGCTCCTACGAGCAGTACTTC. This codes for CASSQEQGSSYEQYF. The chain uses TRBV4-2 and TRBJ2-7, with D maybe TRBD1 (6 bases). V gave up 0 bases and J gave up 0 bases, with 9 bases separating them. Looked up from germline, CDR1 is LGHNA and CDR2 is YNFKEQ. The CDR3 spans 15 residues.

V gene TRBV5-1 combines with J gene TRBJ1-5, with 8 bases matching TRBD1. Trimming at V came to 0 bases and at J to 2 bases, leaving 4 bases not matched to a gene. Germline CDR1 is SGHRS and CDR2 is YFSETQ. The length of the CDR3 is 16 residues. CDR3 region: CASSLGDRGGNQPQHF. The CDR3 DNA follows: TGCGCCAGCAGCTTGGGTGACAGGGGAGGCAATCAGCCCCAGCATTTT.

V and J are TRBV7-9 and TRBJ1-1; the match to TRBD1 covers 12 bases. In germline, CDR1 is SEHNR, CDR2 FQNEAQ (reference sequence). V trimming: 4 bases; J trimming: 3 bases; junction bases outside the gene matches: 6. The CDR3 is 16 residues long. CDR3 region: CASSSGTGGRDTEAFF. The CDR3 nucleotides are TGTGCCAGCAGCTCCGGGACAGGGGGCCGGGACACTGAAGCTTTCTTT.

CDR3 in DNA: TGTGCCAGCAGCCCCGGGAGGGGGGACAATGAGCAGTTCTTC. It yields the protein CASSPGRGDNEQFF. The chain couples TRBV5-4 to TRBJ2-1, with 8 bases that match TRBD2. Germline values: CDR1 SGHNT, CDR2 YYREEE (reference sequence). The ends lost 4 bases at V and 5 bases at J; junction bases unmatched: 5. The CDR3 sequence is 14 residues long.

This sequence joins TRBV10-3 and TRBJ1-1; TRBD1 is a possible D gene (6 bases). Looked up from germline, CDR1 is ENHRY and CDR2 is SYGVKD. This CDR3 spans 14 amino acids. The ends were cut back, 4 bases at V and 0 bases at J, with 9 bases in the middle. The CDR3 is CAISAQGLNTEAFF. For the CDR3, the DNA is TGTGCCATCAGTGCCCAGGGGCTGAACACTGAAGCTTTCTTT.

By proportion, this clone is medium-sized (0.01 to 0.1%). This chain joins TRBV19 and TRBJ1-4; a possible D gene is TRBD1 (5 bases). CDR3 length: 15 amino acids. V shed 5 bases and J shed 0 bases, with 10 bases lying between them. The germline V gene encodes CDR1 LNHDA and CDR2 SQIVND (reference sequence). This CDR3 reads CASSSRQSTNEKLFF. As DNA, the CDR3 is TGTGCCAGTAGTTCCCGACAGTCAACTAATGAAAAACTGTTTTTT.

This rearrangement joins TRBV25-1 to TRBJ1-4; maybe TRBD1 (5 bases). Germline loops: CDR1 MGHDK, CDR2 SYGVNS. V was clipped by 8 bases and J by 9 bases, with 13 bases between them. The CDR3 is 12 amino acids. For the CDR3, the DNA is TGTGCCAGCGGGGACCGGGGTCAAAAACTGTTTTTT. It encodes CASGDRGQKLFF.

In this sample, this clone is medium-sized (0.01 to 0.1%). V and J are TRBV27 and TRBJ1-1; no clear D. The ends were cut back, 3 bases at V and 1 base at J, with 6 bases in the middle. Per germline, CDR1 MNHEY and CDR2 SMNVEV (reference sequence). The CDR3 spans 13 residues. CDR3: CASSFMSNTEAFF. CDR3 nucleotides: TGTGCCAGCAGTTTCATGTCGAACACTGAAGCTTTCTTT.

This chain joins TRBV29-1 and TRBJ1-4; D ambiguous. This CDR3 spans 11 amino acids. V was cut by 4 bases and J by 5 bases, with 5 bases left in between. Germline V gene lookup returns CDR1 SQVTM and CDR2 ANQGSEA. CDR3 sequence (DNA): TGCAGCGTTGTTTCGAATGAAAAACTGTTTTTT. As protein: CSVVSNEKLFF.

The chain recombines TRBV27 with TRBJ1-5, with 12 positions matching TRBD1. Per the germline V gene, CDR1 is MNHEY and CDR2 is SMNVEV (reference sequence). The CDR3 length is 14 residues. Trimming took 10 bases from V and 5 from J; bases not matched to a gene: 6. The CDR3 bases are TGTGCCACCAGGGACAGGGGGCGATATCAGCCCCAGCATTTT. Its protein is CATRDRGRYQPQHF.

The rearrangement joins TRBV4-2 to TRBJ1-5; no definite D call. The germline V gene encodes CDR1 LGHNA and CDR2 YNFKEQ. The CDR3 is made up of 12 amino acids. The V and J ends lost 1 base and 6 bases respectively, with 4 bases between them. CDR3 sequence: CASSQGGQPQHF. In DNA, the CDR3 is TGTGCCAGCAGCCAAGGAGGTCAGCCCCAGCATTTT.

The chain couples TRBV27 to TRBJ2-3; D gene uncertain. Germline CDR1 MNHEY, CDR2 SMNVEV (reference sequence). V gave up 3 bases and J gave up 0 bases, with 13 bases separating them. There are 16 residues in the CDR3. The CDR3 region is CASSFLLAASTDTQYF. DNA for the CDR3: TGTGCCAGCAGTTTTCTCCTCGCGGCTAGCACAGATACGCAGTATTTT.

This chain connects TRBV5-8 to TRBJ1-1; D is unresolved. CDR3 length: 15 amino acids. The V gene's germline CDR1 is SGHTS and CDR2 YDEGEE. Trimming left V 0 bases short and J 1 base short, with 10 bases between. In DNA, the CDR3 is TGTGCCAGCAGCTTGGAAGGGAATCCGAACACTGAAGCTTTCTTT. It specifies CASSLEGNPNTEAFF.

CDR3 sequence: CASKMGVGAGTGELFF. CDR3 DNA sequence: TGTGCCAGCAAGATGGGCGTGGGGGCCGGCACCGGGGAGCTGTTTTTT. The rearrangement joins TRBV27 to TRBJ2-2, with a tentative D call TRBD1 (6 bases). Looked up from germline, CDR1 is MNHEY and CDR2 is SMNVEV (reference sequence). The V and J ends lost 7 bases and 4 bases respectively, with 19 bases between them. CDR3 length equals 16 residues.

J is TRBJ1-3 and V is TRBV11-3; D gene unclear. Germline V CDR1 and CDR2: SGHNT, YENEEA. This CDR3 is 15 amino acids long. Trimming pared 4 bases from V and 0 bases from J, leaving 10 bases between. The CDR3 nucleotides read TGTGCCAGCAGCTCGGGGAGGAGCTCTGGAAACACCATATATTTT. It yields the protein CASSSGRSSGNTIYF. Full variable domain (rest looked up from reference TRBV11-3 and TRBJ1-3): EAGVVQSPRYKIIEKKQPVAFWCNPISGHNTLYWYLQNLGQGPELLIRYENEEAVDDSQLPKDRFSAERLKGVDSTLKIQPAELGDSAVYLCASSSGRSSGNTIYFGEGSWLTVV.

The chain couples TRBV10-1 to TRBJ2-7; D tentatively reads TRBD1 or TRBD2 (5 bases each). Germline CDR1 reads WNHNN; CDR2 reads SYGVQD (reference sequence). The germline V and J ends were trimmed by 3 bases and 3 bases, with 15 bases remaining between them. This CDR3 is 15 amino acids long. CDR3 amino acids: CASSETGRPNYEQYF. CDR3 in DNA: TGCGCCAGCAGTGAAACGGGACGGCCGAACTACGAGCAGTACTTC.

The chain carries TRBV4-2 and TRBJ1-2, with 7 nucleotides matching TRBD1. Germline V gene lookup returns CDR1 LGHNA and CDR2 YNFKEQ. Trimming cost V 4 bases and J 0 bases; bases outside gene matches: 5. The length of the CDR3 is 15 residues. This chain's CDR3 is CASSRDRASNYGYTF. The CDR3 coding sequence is TGTGCCAGCAGCCGAGACAGGGCTTCTAACTATGGCTACACCTTC.